Following are 11 T cell receptor beta chains from one sample sequenced in a study of patients and donors after allogeneic stem cell transplantation. TCRdb itself ran the RT-PCR reads through MiXCR, one entry per CDR3 protein. The sample carries almost 20,000 distinct CDR3 sequences, approximately 4.4% recorded once. Sequencing was performed on blood, either unsorted or a sorted T cell fraction (not recorded which). Every receptor here comes from a human donor who was either an allogeneic HSCT recipient or a stem cell or donor lymphocyte infusion donor (not recorded which). It is not recorded whose cells these are; they may come from a transplant donor.

This sequence joins TRBV6-1 and TRBJ2-5; TRBD1 might be the D (6 bases). Trimming cost V 10 bases and J 5 bases, with 23 bases left between them. CDR3 length: 15 residues. Germline V gene lookup returns CDR1 MNHNS and CDR2 SASEGT. The CDR3 DNA reads as TGTGCCACCAACCGGGACATGAGATGGGGGGAGACCCAGTACTTC. The encoded protein is CATNRDMRWGETQYF.

The V and J genes are TRBV15 and TRBJ2-7; 7 bases fit TRBD1. V was clipped by 1 base and J by 0 bases; unmatched bases: 3. CDR1 and CDR2 (germline): LNHNV, YYDKDF (reference sequence). This CDR3 comprises 15 residues. The CDR3 here is CATSRGGQLSYEQYF. CDR3 nucleotide sequence: TGTGCCACCAGCAGAGGGGGACAGCTCTCCTACGAGCAGTACTTC.

By sample fraction, this clonotype is medium-sized (0.01 to 0.1%). The rearrangement joins TRBV5-1 to TRBJ1-1; D possibly corresponds to TRBD1 (6 bases). CDR1 is SGHRS, CDR2 YFSETQ, per germline. Trimming cost V 4 bases and J 1 base, with 14 bases left between them. This CDR3 comprises 15 residues. CDR3 loop: CASSAIQGRNTEAFF. CDR3 coding DNA: TGCGCCAGCAGCGCGATACAGGGCAGGAACACTGAAGCTTTCTTT.

There are many counts of this clonotype. V is TRBV5-4 and J is TRBJ2-3; no clear D gene. The CDR3 loop spans 14 amino acids. The V and J ends lost 4 bases and 0 bases respectively, with 9 bases between them. CDR1 and CDR2 (germline): SGHNT, YYREEE (reference sequence). The CDR3 region has the DNA TGTGCCAGCAGCCGGTTCCTAAGCACAGATACGCAGTATTTT. Its translation is CASSRFLSTDTQYF.

By its share, this clonotype is medium-sized. The chain joins TRBV7-2 to TRBJ1-4; D possibly corresponds to TRBD1 (5 bases). Between the trimmed V and J ends, which lost 5 bases and 7 bases, there was a span of 14 bases. Germline V gene lookup returns CDR1 SGHTA and CDR2 FQGNSA. This CDR3 spans 14 amino acids. The CDR3 DNA reads TGTGCCAGCAGCCCTGACCGGGGCAGTGAAAAACTGTTTTTT. It translates to CASSPDRGSEKLFF. The whole variable domain, filled in from reference TRBV7-2 and TRBJ1-4, reads GAGVSQSPSNKVTEKGKDVELRCDPISGHTALYWYRQSLGQGLEFLIYFQGNSAPDKSGLPSDRFSAERTGGSVSTLTIQRTQQEDSAVYLCASSPDRGSEKLFFGSGTQLSVL.

This clonotype was recorded at least ten times. The J gene is TRBJ1-4, the V gene TRBV27; D is uncertain. Germline-derived CDR1 and CDR2 are MNHEY and SMNVEV (reference sequence). The ends were cut back, 5 bases at V and 3 bases at J, with 13 bases in the middle. The CDR3 consists of 15 residues. The CDR3 region has the DNA TGTGCCAGCAGTCCCCGTGGAAACCCTAATGAAAAACTGTTTTTT. This codes for CASSPRGNPNEKLFF. The variable domain in full, with the rest retrieved from reference TRBV27 and TRBJ1-4, is EAQVTQNPRYLITVTGKKLTVTCSQNMNHEYMSWYRQDPGLGLRQIYYSMNVEVTDKGDVPEGYKVSRKEKRNFPLILESPSPNQTSLYFCASSPRGNPNEKLFFGSGTQLSVL.

There are many counts of this clonotype. The rearrangement joins TRBV4-1 to TRBJ2-7; possibly TRBD1 for D (6 bases). Deletions cut 1 base from V and 4 bases from J, with 14 bases between. Per the germline V gene, CDR1 is MGHRA and CDR2 is YSYEKL. This CDR3 has 15 amino acids. The CDR3 region is CASSQVGQGLYEQYF. In DNA, the CDR3 is TGCGCCAGCAGCCAAGTAGGGCAGGGGCTTTACGAGCAGTACTTC.

There are many counts of this clonotype. This chain connects TRBV28 to TRBJ2-1; D call uncertain. The CDR3 covers 11 residues. Deletions cut 3 bases from V and 7 bases from J, with 4 bases between. Germline V lookup: CDR1 MDHEN, CDR2 SYDVKM. The CDR3 region is CASSFRNEQFF. CDR3 nucleotides: TGTGCCAGCAGTTTTCGAAATGAGCAGTTCTTC.

This clonotype was seen many times. The chain combines TRBV28 with TRBJ2-7; 7 nucleotides agree with TRBD1. Per germline, CDR1 MDHEN and CDR2 SYDVKM. The CDR3 runs to 13 residues. V was pared by 6 bases and J by 6 bases, with 8 bases of the junction left unmatched. This CDR3 reads CASSLGQELEQYF. The CDR3 nucleotides are TGTGCCAGCAGCCTAGGACAGGAGCTCGAGCAGTACTTC.

This clonotype came up many times. The chain joins TRBV5-4 to TRBJ2-7; the match to TRBD2 covers 11 bases. CDR3 size: 15 residues. V was pared by 1 base and J by 7 bases, with 7 bases of the junction left unmatched. CDR1 is SGHNT, CDR2 YYREEE, per germline (reference sequence). The CDR3 bases are TGTGCCAGCAGCTTGAAACTAGCGGGAGATAGTGAGCAGTACTTC. Encoded protein: CASSLKLAGDSEQYF.

This clonotype was recorded at least ten times. The genes are TRBV10-3 and TRBJ2-1, with TRBD2 matching over 8 bases. The CDR3 is 14 amino acids. J was trimmed by 9 bases and V by 7 bases; bases with no gene match: 11. From germline, CDR1 is ENHRY and CDR2 SYGVKD. CDR3: CAITSSGSEGEQFF. In nucleotides, the CDR3 is TGTGCCATCACCTCCAGCGGGAGTGAGGGTGAGCAGTTCTTC.